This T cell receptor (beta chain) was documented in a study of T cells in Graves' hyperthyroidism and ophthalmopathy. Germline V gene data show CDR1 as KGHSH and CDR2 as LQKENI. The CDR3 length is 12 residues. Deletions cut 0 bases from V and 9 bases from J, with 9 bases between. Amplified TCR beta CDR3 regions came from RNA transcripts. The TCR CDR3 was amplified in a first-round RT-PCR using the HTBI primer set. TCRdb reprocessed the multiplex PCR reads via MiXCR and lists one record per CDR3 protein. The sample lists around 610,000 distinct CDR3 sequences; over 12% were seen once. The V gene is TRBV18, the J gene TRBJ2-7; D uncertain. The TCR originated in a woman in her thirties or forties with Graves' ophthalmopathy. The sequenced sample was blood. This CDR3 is CASSPPIGAQYF. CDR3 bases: TGTGCCAGCTCACCACCGATCGGAGCGCAGTACTTC. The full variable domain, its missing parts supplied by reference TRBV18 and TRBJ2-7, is NAGVMQNPRHLVRRRGQEARLRCSPMKGHSHVYWYRQLPEEGLKFMVYLQKENIIDESGMPKERFSAEFPKEGPSILRIQQVVRGDSAAYFCASSPPIGAQYFGPGTRLTVT.